The 26 T cell receptor beta chains below come from one sample, sequenced in a study of read filtering for tumor transcriptome and immune sequencing. From approximately 430 ng of RNA, a library with molecular barcoded alpha/delta and beta/gamma adaptors was made. TCRdb reprocessed the reads via MiXCR and lists one record per CDR3 protein. This sample has roughly 90,000 distinct CDR3 sequences, with about 12% found just once. The sample was a population of CD138-negative cells sorted from bone marrow. These receptors came from a donor at least 40 years old with multiple myeloma.

The sample holds many counts of this clonotype. Here the CDR3 reads CASSADPTFSTDTQYF. The CDR3 coding sequence is TGCGCCAGCAGCGCGGATCCTACATTTAGCACAGATACGCAGTATTTT. The gene calls are TRBV5-1 and TRBJ2-3, with D uncertain. Germline V gene lookup returns CDR1 SGHRS and CDR2 YFSETQ. The CDR3 is 16 residues long. Trimming left V 4 bases short and J 0 bases short, with 15 bases between.

This clonotype was picked up a small number of times. This chain connects TRBV9 to TRBJ2-3; TRBD2 aligns across 9 bases. The germline V gene encodes CDR1 SGDLS and CDR2 YYNGEE. This CDR3 spans 15 amino acids. J lost 5 bases, V lost 0 bases, and 4 bases had no gene match. The CDR3, as DNA: TGTGCCAGCAGCGTAGCGGTAGCGGGAGAAGATACGCAGTATTTT. Its protein product is CASSVAVAGEDTQYF.

This clonotype showed up just a few times. Here the CDR3 DNA reads TGTGCCACCCTGACAGTTATCACAGGGGCCAACGTCCTGACTTTC. It encodes CATLTVITGANVLTF. The rearrangement links TRBV6-5 to TRBJ2-6, with D perhaps matching TRBD1 (5 bases). This CDR3 spans 15 amino acids. In germline, CDR1 is MNHEY, CDR2 SVGAGI. V lost 10 bases and J 4 bases, leaving 17 bases between the germline ends.

In its sample, this clonotype was seen many times. The gene calls are TRBV29-1 and TRBJ2-1; 9 bases line up with TRBD2. The CDR3 loop spans 16 amino acids. The V gene's germline CDR1 is SQVTM and CDR2 ANQGSEA. After removal of 2 bases from V and 1 base from J, the junction contained 6 bases not matched to a gene. The DNA of the CDR3 is TGCAGCGTTGAAAAGGCTAGCGGGGAATCCTACAATGAGCAGTTCTTC. Protein product: CSVEKASGESYNEQFF.

In its sample, this clonotype was seen many times. The J gene is TRBJ2-6, the V gene TRBV28, with 7 positions matching TRBD1. The trim removed 5 bases at V and 0 bases at J, leaving 7 bases unmatched. This CDR3 spans 17 amino acids. Germline V gene data show CDR1 as MDHEN and CDR2 as SYDVKM. The CDR3 bases are TGTGCCAGCAGTGGAGACAGGGCCTACTCTGGGGCCAACGTCCTGACTTTC. Translating gives CASSGDRAYSGANVLTF.

The table lists this clonotype with many counts. This chain connects TRBV7-2 to TRBJ1-6; D remains unclear. The germline CDR1 and CDR2 sequences are SGHTA and FQGNSA. CDR3 size: 12 residues. V lost 3 bases, J lost 10 bases, and 7 bases lay in between. Here the CDR3 DNA reads TGTGCCAGCAGCTTTAGTAACTCACCCCTCCACTTT. It yields the protein CASSFSNSPLHF.

The J gene is TRBJ2-3, the V gene TRBV5-6, with 7 bases fitting TRBD2. Germline-derived CDR1 and CDR2 are SGHDT and YYEEEE. The CDR3 loop spans 15 amino acids. The ends lost 3 bases at V and 2 bases at J; junction bases unmatched: 6. The CDR3 loop is CASSSTSASTDTQYF. The CDR3 bases are TGTGCCAGCAGCTCTACTAGCGCCTCCACAGATACGCAGTATTTT.

This clonotype showed up many times. This chain uses TRBV28 with TRBJ2-6, with 7 bases that match TRBD1. CDR3 length: 16 residues. With V trimmed by 7 bases and J by 0 bases, 6 bases remained unmatched. The germline V gene has CDR1 MDHEN and CDR2 SYDVKM. The CDR3 DNA follows: TGTGCCAGCACGACAGGGCAATTCTCTGGGGCCAACGTCCTGACTTTC. This codes for CASTTGQFSGANVLTF.

The V and J genes are TRBV10-3 and TRBJ1-1; D might be TRBD1 (5 bases). V lost 3 bases, J lost 6 bases, and 26 bases lay in between. The germline CDR1 and CDR2 sequences are ENHRY and SYGVKD. The CDR3 totals 18 residues. CDR3 sequence (DNA): TGTGCCATCAGTGAAAACAACCCTCTCTTGACAGTGGCGGCTGAAGCTTTCTTT. Amino acids: CAISENNPLLTVAAEAFF.

Turning to this clonotype: The junction differs from germline at one of its ends, possibly a read error. The genes are TRBV28 and TRBJ2-7; 11 bases agree with TRBD2. Germline V lookup: CDR1 MDHEN, CDR2 SYDVKM. The CDR3 loop spans 16 amino acids. The DNA for the CDR3 is TGTGCCAGCAGTTCCTCTACTAGCGGGAGCTGGGACGAGCAGTACTTT. Amino acid sequence: CASSSSTSGSWDEQYF.

In its sample, this clonotype was seen many times. The V and J genes are TRBV12-3 or TRBV12-4 and TRBJ2-1; D ambiguous. The CDR3 is 11 residues long. V dropped 7 bases and J dropped 9 bases, with 10 bases sitting between them. As DNA, the CDR3 is TGTGCCAGCACCAGGTCGGGTGAGCAGTTCTTC. As protein: CASTRSGEQFF.

This clonotype was recorded a few times. V gene TRBV4-1 combines with J gene TRBJ2-2; no reliable D call. The V gene lost 1 base and the J gene lost 4 bases, with 19 bases spanning the gap. Per germline, CDR1 MGHRA and CDR2 YSYEKL. This CDR3 has 18 amino acids. The CDR3 sequence is CASSQVGIGSQFTGELFF. The CDR3 DNA follows: TGCGCCAGCAGCCAAGTAGGAATAGGCAGCCAATTCACCGGGGAGCTGTTTTTT.

The chain joins TRBV20-1 to TRBJ2-5; 10 bases agree with TRBD2. Per the germline V gene, CDR1 is DFQATT and CDR2 is SNEGSKA (reference sequence). The CDR3 sequence is 14 residues long. V shed 7 bases and J 5 bases; nucleotides not matched to a gene: 10. The CDR3 bases are TGCAGTGTTTGGACTAGCGGTATATTGGAGACCCAGTACTTC. Its protein is CSVWTSGILETQYF.

There are many counts of this clonotype. The chain couples TRBV7-2 to TRBJ1-1; D is undetermined. The CDR3 is 15 amino acids. The ends were cut back, 4 bases at V and 1 base at J, with 13 bases in the middle. CDR1 and CDR2 from the germline V gene are SGHTA and FQGNSA. This chain's CDR3 is CASSYISISNTEAFF. The CDR3, as DNA: TGTGCCAGCAGCTATATCAGCATTTCGAACACTGAAGCTTTCTTT.

Comments on this clonotype: No conserved phenylalanine or tryptophan ends this CDR3, so it is likely a read error. This rearrangement joins TRBV11-2 to TRBJ2-5; no definite D call. This CDR3 comprises 12 residues. Germline V gene sequence: CDR1 SGHAT, CDR2 FQNNGV. Deletions cut 0 bases from V and 4 bases from J, with 3 bases between. The chain's CDR3 is CASSLDRETQYL. For the CDR3, the DNA is TGTGCCAGCAGCTTAGATCGAGAGACCCAGTACCTC.

This clonotype was recorded at least ten times. This chain links TRBV6-2 or TRBV6-3 with TRBJ1-1; 9 bases agree with TRBD1. V trimming: 6 bases; J trimming: 4 bases; junction bases outside the gene matches: 3. From germline, CDR1 is MNHEY and CDR2 SVGEGT. This CDR3 contains 13 residues. The CDR3 region is CASSYRGPTEAFF. As DNA, the CDR3 is TGTGCCAGCAGCTACAGGGGGCCCACTGAAGCTTTCTTT.

This clonotype has a count of ten or more. V gene TRBV6-2 or TRBV6-3 combines with J gene TRBJ2-7; tentative D call: TRBD1 (5 bases). Germline V gene lookup returns CDR1 MNHEY and CDR2 SVGEGT. V gave up 4 bases and J gave up 2 bases, with 6 bases separating them. CDR3 length: 12 amino acids. The CDR3 loop reads CASSSQAYEQYF. The CDR3 coding sequence is TGTGCCAGCAGTTCACAGGCCTACGAGCAGTACTTC.

This clonotype appeared many times. One junction end disagrees with the germline gene, perhaps due to a read error. CDR3 DNA sequence: TGTGCCAGCAGCTTAGGGCCCCAGCAGTCCTTC. Its protein product is CASSLGPQQSF. The chain couples TRBV11-3 to TRBJ2-1; D is unclear. From germline, CDR1 is SGHNT and CDR2 YENEEA. The CDR3 is 11 amino acids.

This clonotype was observed at least ten times. The V gene is TRBV12-3 or TRBV12-4, the J gene TRBJ2-6; 7 nucleotides agree with TRBD1. V was pared by 3 bases and J by 0 bases, with 5 bases of the junction left unmatched. There are 17 residues in the CDR3. The CDR3 protein is CASSFGDSPSGANVLTF. The CDR3 DNA reads as TGTGCCAGCAGTTTTGGGGACAGTCCCTCTGGGGCCAACGTCCTGACTTTC.

V gene TRBV5-1 combines with J gene TRBJ1-1; no definite D call. The CDR3 is 14 amino acids. Germline V gene lookup returns CDR1 SGHRS and CDR2 YFSETQ. V gave up 0 bases and J gave up 3 bases, with 9 bases separating them. CDR3: CASSLAPDDTEAFF. CDR3 nucleotide sequence: TGCGCCAGCAGCTTGGCCCCGGACGACACTGAAGCTTTCTTT.

This clonotype was detected ten times or more. It may be a read error: a sequence one base away is much more abundant. This chain joins TRBV4-1 and TRBJ2-1; D perhaps matches TRBD2 (7 bases). Germline V gene sequence: CDR1 MGHRA, CDR2 YSYEKL. The CDR3 spans 20 residues. CDR3 DNA sequence: TGCGCCAGCAGCCAAGAGGCCCCCAGGGGCGGGGGAGGGCCGAACAATGGGCAGTTCTTC. Protein product: CASSQEAPRGGGGPNNGQFF.

This clonotype was found a few times. The chain has TRBV29-1 and TRBJ2-7; 8 nucleotides match TRBD1. Trimming at V came to 4 bases and at J to 3 bases, leaving 2 bases not matched to a gene. Per germline, CDR1 SQVTM and CDR2 ANQGSEA. There are 12 residues in the CDR3. This CDR3 reads CSVGGQGYEQYF. Written as DNA, the CDR3 is TGCAGCGTTGGCGGACAGGGCTACGAGCAGTACTTC.

The chain is built from TRBV7-9 and TRBJ2-5, with D perhaps matching TRBD1 (7 bases). The germline V gene has CDR1 SEHNR and CDR2 FQNEAQ (reference sequence). The CDR3 sequence is 15 residues long. Trimming removed 5 bases from V and 4 bases from J, with 17 bases in between. The CDR3 DNA reads TGTGCCAGCAGCAAAGCTATCCAGGGGGGAGAGACCCAGTACTTC. This codes for CASSKAIQGGETQYF.

To note about this clonotype: A much larger clone lies a single base off, so this may be a read error. The chain couples TRBV20-1 to TRBJ2-1; tentative D call: TRBD1 (7 bases). Germline CDR1 is DFQATT and CDR2 is SNEGSKA (reference sequence). The CDR3 totals 13 residues. The DNA of the CDR3 is TGCGTCGTAGCAGGAGGGGGCTACAATGGGCAGTTCTTC. Amino acid sequence: CVVAGGGYNGQFF.

The chain has TRBV20-1 and TRBJ2-5, with D unclear. CDR1 is DFQATT and CDR2 is SNEGSKA in the germline V gene (reference sequence). Between the trimmed V and J ends, which lost 3 bases and 5 bases, there was a span of 10 bases. The CDR3 extends over 12 amino acids. CDR3 DNA sequence: TGCAGTGCTAGGCTCTTTAGCGAGACCCAGTACTTC. Translation: CSARLFSETQYF.

This clonotype was seen repeatedly, ten times or more. The chain employs TRBV7-2 and TRBJ1-5; D is uncertain. Germline V lookup: CDR1 SGHTA, CDR2 FQGNSA. V dropped 2 bases and J dropped 7 bases, with 6 bases sitting between them. CDR3 length: 12 amino acids. This CDR3 reads CASSLREQPQHF. The CDR3 coding sequence is TGTGCCAGCAGCTTACGGGAACAGCCCCAGCATTTT. The full variable domain, its missing parts supplied by reference TRBV7-2 and TRBJ1-5, is GAGVSQSPSNKVTEKGKDVELRCDPISGHTALYWYRQSLGQGLEFLIYFQGNSAPDKSGLPSDRFSAERTGGSVSTLTIQRTQQEDSAVYLCASSLREQPQHFGDGTRLSIL.